Included here is one T cell receptor (beta chain) sequence, with context. The CDR3 runs to 15 residues. Germline V lookup: CDR1 SGHAT, CDR2 FQNNGV. V lost 2 bases and J lost 2; bases outside the gene matches: 5. This sample was included in a study of T cell responses to AZD1222 COVID-19 vaccine. Repertoires were generated with immunoSEQ multiplex PCR, while TCRdb's copy carries only in-frame clones and drops some. This table holds around 100,000 clones, less than 90% found once. The rearrangement uses TRBV11-2 and TRBJ2-7, with 8 bases that match TRBD2. Sequencing used peripheral blood, obtained on day 0 of AZD1222 vaccination. The receptor's source is an adult in good health. The CDR3 sequence: CASSLSYGRAYEQYF. The CDR3 region has the DNA TGTGCCAGCAGCTTAAGCTACGGGAGGGCCTACGAGCAGTACTTC.